The clone carrying this TCR beta chain has more than one count but fewer than ten. This CDR3 has 16 amino acids. Germline CDR1 and CDR2: SNHLY and FYNNEI. V was shortened by 2 bases and J by 4 bases, with 17 bases between the two germline ends. Clones were read by immunoSEQ multiplex PCR, and TCRdb kept only the in-frame ones, dropping some. The sample lists 250,000 to 300,000 clones; approximately 90% were seen once. This entry is derived from a study of blood T cell repertoires in COVID-19. Patients of the Seattle cohort, enrolled during active infection, were followed longitudinally. J is TRBJ1-2 and V is TRBV2; D is possibly TRBD1 (5 bases). The TCR was taken from a woman in her forties or fifties with COVID-19, enrolled during active disease. The sample consisted of peripheral blood. CDR3 sequence: CASSESRGPLSYGYTF. In nucleotides, the CDR3 is TGTGCCAGCAGTGAATCTAGGGGCCCTTTAAGCTATGGCTACACCTTC.